The 9 T cell receptor beta chains below come from one sample, sequenced in a study of blood T cells in healthy people across ages. A second roughly 6 to 12 cycle PCR used barcoded and J-beta primers. TCRdb redid the calling of the 5' RACE reads with MiXCR, one entry per CDR3 protein. The sample carries roughly 680,000 distinct CDR3 sequences, 52% recorded once. The sample comprised blood. Receptors were obtained from a woman older than 75 in good health.

The J gene is TRBJ2-2, the V gene TRBV12-3 or TRBV12-4, with D perhaps matching TRBD1 (6 bases). Trimming pared 2 bases from V and 3 bases from J, leaving 10 bases between. The CDR3 totals 15 residues. The CDR3 loop is CASSLSGVDTGELFF. In DNA form, the CDR3 reads TGTGCCAGCAGTTTATCAGGGGTCGACACCGGGGAGCTGTTTTTT.

The chain links TRBV9 to TRBJ1-6; D gene ambiguous. This CDR3 has 13 residues. Germline CDR1 and CDR2: SGDLS and YYNGEE. Trimming took 7 bases from V and 8 from J, leaving 13 bases between them. The CDR3 sequence: CASAGLSDSPLHF. In DNA, the CDR3 is TGTGCCAGCGCCGGACTGAGTGATTCACCCCTCCACTTT. Filled out from reference TRBV9 and TRBJ1-6, the complete variable domain reads DSGVTQTPKHLITATGQRVTLRCSPRSGDLSVYWYQQSLDQGLQFLIQYYNGEERAKGNILERFSAQQFPDLHSELNLSSLELGDSALYFCASAGLSDSPLHFGNGTRLTVT.

This chain joins TRBV7-9 and TRBJ1-2; D not resolved. Germline-derived CDR1 and CDR2 are SEHNR and FQNEAQ (reference sequence). The CDR3 has 15 amino acids. The V end lost 1 base, the J end lost 6 bases, and 15 bases lay between the germline ends. The CDR3 reads CASSLVGRIGDGYTF. In DNA, the CDR3 is TGTGCCAGCAGCTTAGTAGGCAGGATTGGGGATGGCTACACCTTC.

The chain employs TRBV28 and TRBJ1-5; maybe TRBD1 (5 bases). The length of the CDR3 is 14 residues. The germline V and J ends were trimmed by 6 bases and 9 bases, with 18 bases remaining between them. In germline, CDR1 is MDHEN, CDR2 SYDVKM. CDR3 protein: CASRQSGAAGPQHF. The DNA of the CDR3 is TGTGCCAGCAGACAATCCGGGGCCGCAGGGCCCCAGCATTTT. Filled out from reference TRBV28 and TRBJ1-5, the complete variable domain reads DVKVTQSSRYLVKRTGEKVFLECVQDMDHENMFWYRQDPGLGLRLIYFSYDVKMKEKGDIPEGYSVSREKKERFSLILESASTNQTSMYLCASRQSGAAGPQHFGDGTRLSIL.

This clonotype showed up just a few times. The chain uses TRBV12-3 or TRBV12-4 and TRBJ2-1; TRBD2 is a possible D gene (6 bases). This CDR3 has 17 residues. V dropped 6 bases and J dropped 9 bases, with 27 bases sitting between them. CDR3 sequence reads: CASRNFRRLDREGEQFF. The CDR3 DNA reads as TGTGCCAGCAGAAACTTTCGGAGACTAGACCGGGAAGGTGAGCAGTTCTTC.

A word on this clonotype: The junction differs from germline at one of its ends, possibly a read error. The chain uses TRBV29-1 and TRBJ2-1, with a tentative D call TRBD2 (6 bases). CDR1 and CDR2 (germline): SQVTM, ANQGSEA. The CDR3 covers 15 residues. CDR3 amino acids: CSVVRVGSPGTERFF. In DNA, the CDR3 is TGCAGCGTAGTAAGGGTGGGCAGCCCCGGGACTGAGCGGTTCTTC.

The chain uses TRBV6-5 and TRBJ1-2, with a possible D match to TRBD1 (5 bases). CDR1 and CDR2 (germline): MNHEY, SVGAGI. Trimming took 4 bases from V and 8 from J, leaving 14 bases between them. The CDR3 spans 13 residues. Written as DNA, the CDR3 is TGTGCCAGCAGTTTTCAGGGCCTGGGGGGCTACACCTTC. Translation gives CASSFQGLGGYTF.

The rearrangement uses TRBV20-1 and TRBJ2-3, with TRBD2 matching over 9 bases. The CDR3 totals 12 residues. CDR1 is DFQATT, CDR2 SNEGSKA, per germline (reference sequence). V lost 6 bases, J lost 6 bases, and 4 bases stayed unmatched. CDR3 protein: CSAGTSWDTQYF. CDR3 in DNA: TGCAGTGCAGGGACTAGCTGGGATACGCAGTATTTT.

There are many counts of this clonotype. The chain has TRBV9 and TRBJ2-1, with D tentatively TRBD2 (6 bases). Trimming shortened V by 4 bases and J by 3 bases, and 17 bases separated the two germline ends. The germline CDR1 and CDR2 sequences are SGDLS and YYNGEE. The CDR3 length is 16 residues. The DNA for the CDR3 is TGTGCCAGCAGCAGGGACTCCCCTTATGTCTACAATGAGCAGTTCTTC. Translating it yields CASSRDSPYVYNEQFF.